The rows below give T cell receptor beta chains drawn from one sample of a study of cytotoxic CD8 clonotypes in ibrutinib-treated CLL. The data were produced by immunoSEQ multiplex PCR, yet TCRdb's version contains in-frame clones alone and is incomplete. The sample consists of roughly 330,000 clones, over 55% of them appearing once. Sample: PBMCs, taken after 36 months of ibrutinib treatment. The receptors were gathered from a human donor with chronic lymphocytic leukemia. Each CDR3 is given with its conserved first and last residue. The D gene is left open where the match is weak. Clone sizes are given selectively: once, few, many, or a class where the clone is expanded.

>TRBV18|-|-|TRBJ2-5
CASSPMRETQYF
TGTGCCAGCTCACCAATGCGAGAGACCCAGTACTTC
>TRBV29-1|-|once|TRBJ1-3
CSARDSWGNTIYF
TGCAGCGCCCGGGACTCGTGGGGAAACACCATATATTTT
>TRBV19|TRBD2|once|TRBJ2-3
CASSIRAGGPLMQYF
TGTGCCAGTAGTATCAGAGCGGGAGGGCCTTTAATGCAGTATTTT
>TRBV18|-|-|TRBJ2-7
CASSPPGLSYEQYF
TGTGCCAGCTCACCTCCAGGGCTCTCCTACGAGCAGTACTTC
>TRBV9|TRBD1|-|TRBJ2-2
CASSVEQGLVTNTGELFF
TGTGCCAGCAGCGTGGAACAGGGGTTGGTAACGAACACCGGGGAGCTGTTTTTT
>TRBV10-3|TRBD1|-|TRBJ2-2
CAIGSGTGTNTGELFF
TGTGCCATCGGTTCCGGGACAGGGACAAACACCGGGGAGCTGTTTTTT
>TRBV5-4|-|few|TRBJ1-6
CASSLDAGSYNSPLHF
TGTGCCAGCAGCCTCGATGCGGGGTCCTATAATTCACCCCTCCACTTT
>TRBV4-1|-|few|TRBJ1-2
CASSQIGRTYGYTF
TGCGCCAGCAGCCAAATTGGACGGACCTATGGCTACACCTTC
>TRBV7-9|-|-|TRBJ2-3
CASSVTGSTDTQYF
TGTGCCAGCAGCGTAACTGGAAGCACAGATACGCAGTATTTT
>TRBV5-4|-|-|TRBJ1-1
CASSLARKLNTEAFF
TGTGCCAGCAGCTTGGCCAGGAAACTGAACACTGAAGCTTTCTTT
>TRBV7-2|-|-|TRBJ2-7
CASSVGDNGDEQYF
TGTGCCAGCAGCGTAGGGGACAACGGGGACGAGCAGTACTTC
>TRBV6-5|-|few|TRBJ2-1
CASSKRGVNEQFF
TGTGCCAGCAGCAAAAGGGGGGTGAATGAGCAGTTCTTC
>TRBV9|-|few|TRBJ2-7
CASSPGPSYEQYF
TGTGCCAGCTCCCCGGGTCCCTCCTACGAGCAGTACTTC
>TRBV19|TRBD2|-|TRBJ2-4
CASSIEGTSGLSNIQYF
TGTGCCAGTAGTATAGAGGGGACTAGCGGGTTGTCAAACATTCAGTACTTC
>TRBV4-1|-|-|TRBJ1-1
CASSHGTATGAFF
TGCGCCAGCAGCCATGGGACCGCGACGGGAGCTTTCTTT
>TRBV5-5|-|-|TRBJ1-2
CASSLRVTGGYTF
TGTGCCAGCAGCTTGAGGGTAACGGGCGGCTACACCTTC
>TRBV13|-|few|TRBJ2-5
CASSLAVYQETQYF
TGTGCCAGCAGCTTAGCGGTGTACCAAGAGACCCAGTACTTC
>TRBV10-3|TRBD1|-|TRBJ2-7
CAISLGQGPVEQYF
TGTGCCATCAGTCTGGGACAGGGACCGGTCGAGCAGTACTTC
>TRBV6-1|TRBD2|-|TRBJ2-7
CASSEGPGGILPYEQYF
TGTGCCAGCAGTGAAGGCCCGGGAGGTATACTCCCCTACGAGCAGTACTTC
>TRBV29-1|TRBD1|few|TRBJ2-7
CSARQGPYEQYF
TGCAGCGCCCGACAGGGGCCCTACGAGCAGTACTTC
>TRBV6-1|TRBD1|-|TRBJ2-7
CASSEQVQGAGEQYF
TGTGCCAGCAGTGAACAGGTTCAGGGGGCGGGGGAGCAGTACTTC
>TRBV5-1|-|-|TRBJ2-1
CASSPGHLWDEQFF
TGCGCCAGCAGCCCGGGACACCTCTGGGATGAGCAGTTCTTC
>TRBV9|TRBD2|-|TRBJ2-7
CASSKGLAGGPQYEQYF
TGTGCCAGCAGCAAGGGACTAGCGGGGGGGCCGCAATACGAGCAGTACTTC
>TRBV4-1|-|-|TRBJ1-5
CASSHPLGGATTNQPQHF
TGCGCCAGCAGCCATCCTCTGGGAGGGGCGACGACAAATCAGCCCCAGCATTTT
>TRBV7-6|-|few|TRBJ2-7
CATQRGAGTYEQYF
TGTGCCACCCAAAGGGGGGCAGGCACCTACGAGCAGTACTTC
>TRBV9|-|few|TRBJ2-3
CASSVGGRRADTQYF
TGTGCCAGCAGCGTAGGGGGTAGGCGGGCAGATACGCAGTATTTT
>TRBV6-4|-|-|TRBJ2-3
CASSEQGSTDTQYF
TGTGCCAGCAGTGAACAGGGAAGCACAGATACGCAGTATTTT
>TRBV6-5|-|-|TRBJ2-2
CASRSFRGNGELFF
TGTGCCAGCAGGTCTTTCAGGGGCAACGGGGAGCTGTTTTTT
>TRBV9|TRBD1|-|TRBJ2-7
CASSVGDSREQYF
TGTGCCAGCAGCGTAGGGGACAGTCGAGAGCAGTACTTC
>TRBV10-2|-|-|TRBJ1-1
CASSESSGAGDTEAFF
TGCGCCAGCAGTGAGTCATCAGGGGCGGGAGACACTGAAGCTTTCTTT
>TRBV27|-|-|TRBJ1-1
CASSSPGGTEAFF
TGTGCCAGCAGTTCTCCTGGGGGCACTGAAGCTTTCTTT
>TRBV29-1|-|-|TRBJ2-7
CSVAETGFLGYEQYF
TGCAGCGTTGCCGAGACAGGATTCTTAGGATACGAGCAGTACTTC
>TRBV11-2|-|-|TRBJ2-1
CASSLGLVQFF
TGTGCCAGCAGCTTAGGGCTCGTGCAGTTCTTC
>TRBV7-9|-|-|TRBJ1-5
CASSFGGHGNQPQHF
TGTGCCAGCAGCTTTGGGGGGCATGGCAATCAGCCCCAGCATTTT
>TRBV6-5|TRBD1|-|TRBJ2-7
CASSAGTGTGFEQYF
TGTGCCAGCAGTGCAGGAACCGGGACAGGGTTTGAGCAGTACTTC
>TRBV6-5|-|-|TRBJ2-7
CASSYGQVSYEQYF
TGTGCCAGCAGTTACGGTCAGGTCTCCTACGAGCAGTACTTC
>TRBV4-1|-|few|TRBJ2-1
CASSQVSLVGGSPFF
TGCGCCAGCAGCCAAGTTTCTCTTGTGGGCGGGTCACCGTTCTTC
>TRBV4-1|-|-|TRBJ2-7
CASSHHRDSPTLTYEQYF
TGCGCCAGCAGCCATCACCGGGACTCCCCTACGTTGACCTACGAGCAGTACTTC
>TRBV4-1|TRBD2|-|TRBJ2-7
CASSQGPSGIEQYF
TGCGCCAGCAGCCAAGGCCCTAGCGGGATCGAGCAGTACTTC
>TRBV7-3|-|few|TRBJ2-5
CASSLNRGDETQYF
TGTGCCAGCAGCTTAAATCGAGGGGACGAGACCCAGTACTTC
>TRBV18|-|once|TRBJ1-1
CASSPPGRVNTEAFF
TGTGCCAGCTCACCACCCGGCAGGGTGAACACTGAAGCTTTCTTT
>TRBV29-1|-|once|TRBJ1-2
CSVDRDSGYTF
TGCAGCGTTGACAGGGATAGTGGCTACACCTTC
>TRBV29-1|-|-|TRBJ2-5
CSAGSLRETQYF
TGCAGCGCCGGATCCCTGAGGGAGACCCAGTACTTC
>TRBV4-3|TRBD1|-|TRBJ1-5
CASSQDRNRGGGQPQHF
TGCGCCAGCAGCCAAGATCGGAACAGGGGAGGAGGTCAGCCCCAGCATTTT
>TRBV9|-|-|TRBJ2-1
CASSYRGYNEQFF
TGTGCCAGCAGCTACCGTGGCTACAATGAGCAGTTCTTC
>TRBV7-6|TRBD1|-|TRBJ2-6
CASSNRGTGANVLTF
TGTGCCAGCAGCAACAGGGGTACTGGGGCCAACGTCCTGACTTTC
>TRBV7-8|-|-|TRBJ1-5
CASSLYFQVHDEVQPQHF
TGTGCCAGCAGCTTATATTTTCAGGTCCACGACGAGGTTCAGCCCCAGCATTTT